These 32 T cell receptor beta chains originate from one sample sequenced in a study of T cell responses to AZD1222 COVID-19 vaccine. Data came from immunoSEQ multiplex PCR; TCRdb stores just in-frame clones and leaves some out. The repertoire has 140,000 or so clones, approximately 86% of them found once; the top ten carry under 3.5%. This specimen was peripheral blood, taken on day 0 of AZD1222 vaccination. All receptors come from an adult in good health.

CDR3 nucleotides: TGTGCCAGCAGCTTGGTACAGTCTCCTTGGGAGCAGTACTTC. Protein product: CASSLVQSPWEQYF. This sequence joins TRBV5-4 and TRBJ2-7; D not resolved. Per the germline V gene, CDR1 is SGHNT and CDR2 is YYREEE (reference sequence). This CDR3 is 14 amino acids long. Trimming took off 0 bases at V and 7 bases at J, with 14 bases between the two ends.

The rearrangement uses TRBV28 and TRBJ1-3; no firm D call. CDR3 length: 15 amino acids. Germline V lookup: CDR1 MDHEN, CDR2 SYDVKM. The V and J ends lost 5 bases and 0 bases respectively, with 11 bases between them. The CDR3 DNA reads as TGTGCCAGCAGTCTCTTAGCTAGCTCTGGAAACACCATATATTTT. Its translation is CASSLLASSGNTIYF. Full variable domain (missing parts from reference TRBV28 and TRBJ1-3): DVKVTQSSRYLVKRTGEKVFLECVQDMDHENMFWYRQDPGLGLRLIYFSYDVKMKEKGDIPEGYSVSREKKERFSLILESASTNQTSMYLCASSLLASSGNTIYFGEGSWLTVV.

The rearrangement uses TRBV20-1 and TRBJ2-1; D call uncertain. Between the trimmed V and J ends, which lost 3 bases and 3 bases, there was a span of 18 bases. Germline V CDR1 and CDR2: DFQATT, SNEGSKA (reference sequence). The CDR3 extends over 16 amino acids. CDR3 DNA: TGCAGTGCTAGTGCGGCAACCCCCGAAAACTACAATGAGCAGTTCTTC. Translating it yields CSASAATPENYNEQFF.

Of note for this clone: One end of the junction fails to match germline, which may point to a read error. CDR3 nucleotides: TGTGCCTGCAGCTTGGCCTCGGGTGCTACTAATGAAAAACTGTTTTTT. Translation gives CACSLASGATNEKLFF. J is TRBJ1-4 and V is TRBV5-5; D is unresolved. CDR3 length equals 16 residues. Germline V gene lookup returns CDR1 SGHKS and CDR2 YYEKEE (reference sequence). Full variable domain (remainder filled in from reference TRBV5-5 and TRBJ1-4): DAGVTQSPTHLIKTRGQQVTLRCSPISGHKSVSWYQQVLGQGPQFIFQYYEKEERGRGNFPDRFSARQFPNYSSELNVNALLLGDSALYLCACSLASGATNEKLFFGSGTQLSVL.

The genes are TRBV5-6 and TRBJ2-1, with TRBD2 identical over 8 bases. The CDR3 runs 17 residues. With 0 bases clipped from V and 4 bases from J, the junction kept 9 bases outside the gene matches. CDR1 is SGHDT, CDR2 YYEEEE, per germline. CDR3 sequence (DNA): TGTGCCAGCAGCTTGGCCCTAGCGGGTCTGGCTTACAATGAGCAGTTCTTC. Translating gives CASSLALAGLAYNEQFF.

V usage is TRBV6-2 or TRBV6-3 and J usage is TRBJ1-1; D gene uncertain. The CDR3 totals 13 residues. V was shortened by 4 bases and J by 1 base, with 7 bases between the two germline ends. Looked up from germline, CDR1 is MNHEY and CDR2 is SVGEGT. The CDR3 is CASSSRANTEAFF. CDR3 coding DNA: TGTGCCAGCAGTTCTAGGGCGAACACTGAAGCTTTCTTT.

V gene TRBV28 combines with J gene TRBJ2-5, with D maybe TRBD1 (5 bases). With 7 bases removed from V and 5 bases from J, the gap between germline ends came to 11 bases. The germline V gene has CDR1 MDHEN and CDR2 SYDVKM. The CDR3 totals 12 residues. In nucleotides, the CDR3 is TGTGCCAGCACAGGGTCTAGGGAGACCCAGTACTTC. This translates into CASTGSRETQYF.

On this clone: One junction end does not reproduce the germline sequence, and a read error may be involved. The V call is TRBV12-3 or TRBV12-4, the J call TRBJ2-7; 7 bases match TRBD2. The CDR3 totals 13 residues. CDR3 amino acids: CASSLAQGSREDF. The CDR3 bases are TGTGCCAGCAGTTTAGCGCAAGGGTCCCGGGAGGACTTC.

The CDR3 here is CASTGKGKNTEAFF. CDR3 coding DNA: TGTGCCAGCACAGGAAAGGGAAAGAACACTGAAGCTTTCTTT. The V and J genes are TRBV2 and TRBJ1-1; D ambiguous. The V end was cut by 7 bases, the J end by 1 base, with 13 bases between. Germline V lookup: CDR1 SNHLY, CDR2 FYNNEI. This CDR3 has 14 amino acids.

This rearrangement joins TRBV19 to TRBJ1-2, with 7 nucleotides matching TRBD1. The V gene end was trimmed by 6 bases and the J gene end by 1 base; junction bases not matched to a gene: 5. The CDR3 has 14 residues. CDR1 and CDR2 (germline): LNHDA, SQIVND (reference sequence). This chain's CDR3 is CASSRDSVNYGYTF. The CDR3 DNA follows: TGTGCCAGTAGCAGGGACAGCGTTAACTATGGCTACACCTTC.

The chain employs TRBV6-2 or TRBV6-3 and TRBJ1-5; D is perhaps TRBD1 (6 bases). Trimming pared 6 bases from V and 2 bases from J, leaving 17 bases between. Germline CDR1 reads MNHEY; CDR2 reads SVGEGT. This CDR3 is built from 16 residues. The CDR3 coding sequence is TGTGCCAGCAGCCCCAGGTGGGGGCTTGGCAATCAGCCCCAGCATTTT. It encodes CASSPRWGLGNQPQHF.

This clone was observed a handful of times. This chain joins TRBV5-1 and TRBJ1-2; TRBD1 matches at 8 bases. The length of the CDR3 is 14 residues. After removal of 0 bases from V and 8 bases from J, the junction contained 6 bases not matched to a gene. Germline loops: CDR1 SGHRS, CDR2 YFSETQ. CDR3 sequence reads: CASSLVGQDNGYTF. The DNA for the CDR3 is TGCGCCAGCAGCTTGGTGGGACAGGACAACGGCTACACCTTC.

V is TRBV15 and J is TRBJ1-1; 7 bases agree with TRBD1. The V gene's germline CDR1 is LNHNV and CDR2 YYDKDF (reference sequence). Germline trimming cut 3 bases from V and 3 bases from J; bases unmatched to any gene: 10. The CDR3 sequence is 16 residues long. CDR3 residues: CATSRAFDRVDTEAFF. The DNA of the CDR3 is TGTGCCACCAGCAGGGCCTTTGACAGGGTTGACACTGAAGCTTTCTTT.

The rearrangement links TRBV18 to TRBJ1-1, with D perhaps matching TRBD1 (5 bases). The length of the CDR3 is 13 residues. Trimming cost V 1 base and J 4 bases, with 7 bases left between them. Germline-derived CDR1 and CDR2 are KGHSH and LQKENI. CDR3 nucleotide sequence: TGTGCCAGCTCACCACAGGGGACCACTGAAGCTTTCTTT. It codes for CASSPQGTTEAFF. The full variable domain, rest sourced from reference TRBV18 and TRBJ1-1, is NAGVMQNPRHLVRRRGQEARLRCSPMKGHSHVYWYRQLPEEGLKFMVYLQKENIIDESGMPKERFSAEFPKEGPSILRIQQVVRGDSAAYFCASSPQGTTEAFFGQGTRLTVV.

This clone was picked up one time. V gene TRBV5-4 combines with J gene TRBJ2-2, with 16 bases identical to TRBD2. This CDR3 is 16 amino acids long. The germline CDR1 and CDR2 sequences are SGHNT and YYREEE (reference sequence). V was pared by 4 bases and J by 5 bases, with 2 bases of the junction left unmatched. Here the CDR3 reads CASSVGLAGGTGELFF. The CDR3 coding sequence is TGTGCCAGCAGCGTGGGACTAGCGGGGGGGACCGGGGAGCTGTTTTTT.

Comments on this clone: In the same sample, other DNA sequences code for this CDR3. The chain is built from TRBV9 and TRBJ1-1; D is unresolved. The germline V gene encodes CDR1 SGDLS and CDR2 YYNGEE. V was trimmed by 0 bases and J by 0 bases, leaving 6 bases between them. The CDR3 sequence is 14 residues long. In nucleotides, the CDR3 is TGTGCCAGCAGCGTAGCTGGGGTGAACACTGAAGCTTTCTTT. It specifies CASSVAGVNTEAFF.

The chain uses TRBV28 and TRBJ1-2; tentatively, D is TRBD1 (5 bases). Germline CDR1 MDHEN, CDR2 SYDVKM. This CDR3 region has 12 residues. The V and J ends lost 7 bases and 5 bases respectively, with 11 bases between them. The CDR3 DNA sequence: TGTGCCAGCATGGAAGGGGTATATGGCTACACCTTC. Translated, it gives CASMEGVYGYTF.

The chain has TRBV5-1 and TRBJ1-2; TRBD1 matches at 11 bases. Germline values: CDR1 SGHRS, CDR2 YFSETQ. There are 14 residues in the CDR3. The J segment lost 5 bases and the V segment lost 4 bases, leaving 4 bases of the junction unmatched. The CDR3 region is CASSKGQGDYGYTF. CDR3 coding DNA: TGCGCCAGCAGCAAGGGACAGGGGGATTATGGCTACACCTTC. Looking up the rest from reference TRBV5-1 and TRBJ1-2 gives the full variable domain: KAGVTQTPRYLIKTRGQQVTLSCSPISGHRSVSWYQQTPGQGLQFLFEYFSETQRNKGNFPGRFSGRQFSNSRSEMNVSTLELGDSALYLCASSKGQGDYGYTFGSGTRLTVV.

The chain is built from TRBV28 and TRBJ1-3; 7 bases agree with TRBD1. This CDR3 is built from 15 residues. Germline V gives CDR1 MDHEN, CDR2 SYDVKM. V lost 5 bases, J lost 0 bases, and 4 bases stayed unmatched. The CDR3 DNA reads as TGTGCCAGCAGTCCCGGGACAGACTCTGGAAACACCATATATTTT. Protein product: CASSPGTDSGNTIYF. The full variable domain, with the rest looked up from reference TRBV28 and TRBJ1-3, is DVKVTQSSRYLVKRTGEKVFLECVQDMDHENMFWYRQDPGLGLRLIYFSYDVKMKEKGDIPEGYSVSREKKERFSLILESASTNQTSMYLCASSPGTDSGNTIYFGEGSWLTVV.

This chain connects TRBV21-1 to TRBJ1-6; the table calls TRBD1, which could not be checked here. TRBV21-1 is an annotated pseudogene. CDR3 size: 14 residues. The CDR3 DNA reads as TGTGCCAGCAGGGAAAGGGGGAAAAATTCACCCCTCCACTTT. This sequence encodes CASRERGKNSPLHF.

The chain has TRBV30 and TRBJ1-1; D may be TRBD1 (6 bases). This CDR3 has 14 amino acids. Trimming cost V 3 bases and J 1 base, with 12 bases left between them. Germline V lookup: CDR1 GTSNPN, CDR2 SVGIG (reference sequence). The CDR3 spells CAWRGDRTNTEAFF. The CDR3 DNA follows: TGTGCCTGGAGAGGCGACAGGACGAACACTGAAGCTTTCTTT.

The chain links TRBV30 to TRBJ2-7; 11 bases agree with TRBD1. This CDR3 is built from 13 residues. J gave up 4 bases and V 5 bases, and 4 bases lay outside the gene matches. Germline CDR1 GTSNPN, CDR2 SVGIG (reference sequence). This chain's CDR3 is CAWGGQGVYEQYF. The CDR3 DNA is TGTGCCTGGGGGGGACAGGGGGTGTACGAGCAGTACTTC.

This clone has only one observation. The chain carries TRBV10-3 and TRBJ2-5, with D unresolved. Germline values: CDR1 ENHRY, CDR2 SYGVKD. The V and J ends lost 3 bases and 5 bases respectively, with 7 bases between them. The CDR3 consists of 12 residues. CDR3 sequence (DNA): TGTGCCATCAGTGACTTCGGGGAGACCCAGTACTTC. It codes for CAISDFGETQYF.

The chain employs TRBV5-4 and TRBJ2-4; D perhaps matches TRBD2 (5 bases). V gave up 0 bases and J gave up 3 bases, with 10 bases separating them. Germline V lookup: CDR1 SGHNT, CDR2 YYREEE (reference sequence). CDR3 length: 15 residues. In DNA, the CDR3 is TGTGCCAGCAGCTTGGCGGGGTTAGTCAAAAACATTCAGTACTTC. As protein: CASSLAGLVKNIQYF. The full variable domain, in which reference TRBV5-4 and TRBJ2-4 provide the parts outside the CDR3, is ETGVTQSPTHLIKTRGQQVTLRCSSQSGHNTVSWYQQALGQGPQFIFQYYREEENGRGNFPPRFSGLQFPNYSSELNVNALELDDSALYLCASSLAGLVKNIQYFGAGTRLSVL.

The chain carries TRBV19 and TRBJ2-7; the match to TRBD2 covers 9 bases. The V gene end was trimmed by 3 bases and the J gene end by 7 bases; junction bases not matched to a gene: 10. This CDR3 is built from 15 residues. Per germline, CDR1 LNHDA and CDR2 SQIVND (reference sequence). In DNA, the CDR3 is TGTGCCAGTAGTATTCTCGCTAGCGGGACAAAAGAGCAGTACTTC. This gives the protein CASSILASGTKEQYF.

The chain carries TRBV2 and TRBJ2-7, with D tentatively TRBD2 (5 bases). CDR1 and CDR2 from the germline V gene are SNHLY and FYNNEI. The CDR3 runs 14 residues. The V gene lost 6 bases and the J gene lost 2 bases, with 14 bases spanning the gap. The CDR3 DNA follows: TGTGCCAGCAGGGAAACTAGTAACACCTACGAGCAGTACTTC. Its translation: CASRETSNTYEQYF.

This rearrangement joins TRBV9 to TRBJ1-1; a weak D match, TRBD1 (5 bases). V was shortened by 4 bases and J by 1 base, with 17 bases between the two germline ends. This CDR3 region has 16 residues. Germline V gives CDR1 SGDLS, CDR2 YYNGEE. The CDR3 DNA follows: TGTGCCAGCAGCCCGACGGGGCCCGGTAGGAACACTGAAGCTTTCTTT. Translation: CASSPTGPGRNTEAFF. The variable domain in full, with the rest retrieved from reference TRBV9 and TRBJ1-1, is DSGVTQTPKHLITATGQRVTLRCSPRSGDLSVYWYQQSLDQGLQFLIQYYNGEERAKGNILERFSAQQFPDLHSELNLSSLELGDSALYFCASSPTGPGRNTEAFFGQGTRLTVV.

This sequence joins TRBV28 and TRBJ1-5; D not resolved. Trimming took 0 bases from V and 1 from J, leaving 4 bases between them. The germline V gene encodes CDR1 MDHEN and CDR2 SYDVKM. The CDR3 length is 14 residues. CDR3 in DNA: TGTGCCAGCAGTTTATGGGAAAGCAATCAGCCCCAGCATTTT. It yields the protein CASSLWESNQPQHF.

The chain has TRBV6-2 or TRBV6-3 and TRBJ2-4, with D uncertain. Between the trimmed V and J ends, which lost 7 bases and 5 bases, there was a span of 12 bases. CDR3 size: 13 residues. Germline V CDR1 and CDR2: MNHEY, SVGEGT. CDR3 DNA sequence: TGTGCCAGCACCCCGGGCTCCGAAAACATTCAGTACTTC. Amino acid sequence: CASTPGSENIQYF.

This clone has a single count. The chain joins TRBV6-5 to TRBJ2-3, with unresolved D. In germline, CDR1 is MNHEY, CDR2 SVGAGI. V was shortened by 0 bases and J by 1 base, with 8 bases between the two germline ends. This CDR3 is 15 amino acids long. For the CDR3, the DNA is TGTGCCAGCAGTTACTCGAATGGGGGCACAGATACGCAGTATTTT. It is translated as CASSYSNGGTDTQYF.

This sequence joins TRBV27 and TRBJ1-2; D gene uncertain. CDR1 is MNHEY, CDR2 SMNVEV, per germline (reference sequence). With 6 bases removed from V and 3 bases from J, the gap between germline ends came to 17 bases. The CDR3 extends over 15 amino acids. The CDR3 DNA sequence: TGTGCCAGCAGATCCCCCTCCGGGGTGGACTATGGCTACACCTTC. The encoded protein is CASRSPSGVDYGYTF.

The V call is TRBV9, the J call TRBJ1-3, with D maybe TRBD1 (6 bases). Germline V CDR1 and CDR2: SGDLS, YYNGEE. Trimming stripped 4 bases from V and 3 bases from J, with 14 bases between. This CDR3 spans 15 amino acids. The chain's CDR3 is CASSQGAGVGNTIYF. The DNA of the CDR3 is TGTGCCAGCAGCCAAGGGGCAGGGGTTGGAAACACCATATATTTT.